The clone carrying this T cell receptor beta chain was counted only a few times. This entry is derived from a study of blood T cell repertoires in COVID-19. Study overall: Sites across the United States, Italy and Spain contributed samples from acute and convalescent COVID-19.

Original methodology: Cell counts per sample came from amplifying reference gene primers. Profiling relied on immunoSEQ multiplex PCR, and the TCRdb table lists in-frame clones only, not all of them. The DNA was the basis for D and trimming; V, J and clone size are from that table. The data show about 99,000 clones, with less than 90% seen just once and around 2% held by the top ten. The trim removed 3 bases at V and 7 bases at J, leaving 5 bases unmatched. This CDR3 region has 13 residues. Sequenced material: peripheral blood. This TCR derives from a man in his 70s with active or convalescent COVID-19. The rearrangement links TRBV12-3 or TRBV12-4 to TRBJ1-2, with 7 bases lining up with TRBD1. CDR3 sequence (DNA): TGTGCCAGCAGTTTCGACAGGGCGTTTGGCTACACCTTC. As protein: CASSFDRAFGYTF.